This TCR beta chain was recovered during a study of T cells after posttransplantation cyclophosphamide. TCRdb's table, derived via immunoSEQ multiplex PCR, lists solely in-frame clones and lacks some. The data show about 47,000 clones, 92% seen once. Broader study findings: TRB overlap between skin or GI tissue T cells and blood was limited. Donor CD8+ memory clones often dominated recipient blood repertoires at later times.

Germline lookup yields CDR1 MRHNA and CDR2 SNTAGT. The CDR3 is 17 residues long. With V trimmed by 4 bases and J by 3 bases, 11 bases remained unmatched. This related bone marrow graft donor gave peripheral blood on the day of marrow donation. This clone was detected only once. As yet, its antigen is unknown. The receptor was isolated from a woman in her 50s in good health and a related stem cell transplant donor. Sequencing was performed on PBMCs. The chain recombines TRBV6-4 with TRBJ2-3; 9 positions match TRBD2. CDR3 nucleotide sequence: TGTGCCAGCAGTGCCCCCCTTAGCGGGAGTATAACAGATACGCAGTATTTT. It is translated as CASSAPLSGSITDTQYF.